This T cell receptor (beta chain) was retrieved from a study of T cell repertoires in cytomegalovirus infection. In its sample, this clonotype was seen many times. Its antigen is still unknown. This CDR3 contains 14 residues. Per germline, CDR1 SGHTA and CDR2 FQGTGA. Deletions cut 5 bases from V and 4 bases from J, with 9 bases between. TCRdb re-called the reads with MiXCR, one entry per CDR3 protein. The data contain approximately 1,000,000 distinct CDR3 sequences, about a third of them singletons. General study points: What dominated the ex vivo response were HLA-C-restricted CMV-specific TCR beta clonotypes.

This chain joins TRBV7-3 and TRBJ2-6; D is uncertain. The TCR originated in a human donor in good health (CMV status not recorded). Some clones in this sample may be carry-over from other donors' samples. The material sequenced was cultured CD8+ T cells from PBMCs, taken from culture after CMV antigen stimulation. The CDR3 region is CASSHNGGANVLTF. For the CDR3, the DNA is TGTGCCAGCAGCCATAACGGAGGGGCCAACGTCCTGACTTTC.